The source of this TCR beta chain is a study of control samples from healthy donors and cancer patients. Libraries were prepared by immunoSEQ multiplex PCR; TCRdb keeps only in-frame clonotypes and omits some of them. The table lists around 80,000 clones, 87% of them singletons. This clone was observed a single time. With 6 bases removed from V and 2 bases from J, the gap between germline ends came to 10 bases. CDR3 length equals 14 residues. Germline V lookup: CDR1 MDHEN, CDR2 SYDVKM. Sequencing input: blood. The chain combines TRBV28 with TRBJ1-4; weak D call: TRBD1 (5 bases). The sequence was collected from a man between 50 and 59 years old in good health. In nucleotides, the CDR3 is TGTGCCAGCAGAGCCCGGGGGACTAATGAAAAACTGTTTTTT. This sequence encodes CASRARGTNEKLFF.